Listed here are 5 T cell receptor beta chains from one sample, sequenced in a study of blood T cells in healthy people across ages (dated by TCRdb to between 2014 and 2017). Library prep was done by 5' RACE. Sequencing used an Illumina HiSeq 2500. The second PCR ran for about 6 to 12 cycles and used a J-beta primer mix along with a sample-barcoded 5' primer. TCRdb reran the public reads through fastp at Q25 and MiXCR, keeping productive beta chains. CDR3 protein duplicates are merged, each entry listing the most common genes and DNA. This sample comprises about 1.7 million distinct CDR3 sequences, 28% of them detected only once. The ten largest clones represent 7.7% of the sample. The sample taken for sequencing was blood. These receptor sequences come from a woman in her twenties or thirties in good health.

The chain employs TRBV29-1 and TRBJ1-2, with 9 bases identical to TRBD1. In germline, CDR1 is SQVTM, CDR2 ANQGSEA. CDR3 length: 13 residues. Trimming cost V 2 bases and J 7 bases; bases outside gene matches: 5. The CDR3 DNA reads as TGCAGCGTTGAAAGTCGGGACAGGGTTGGCTACACCTTC. This gives the protein CSVESRDRVGYTF.

This sequence joins TRBV25-1 and TRBJ2-3; D not resolved. CDR3 length: 11 residues. The V and J ends lost 10 bases and 5 bases respectively, with 10 bases between them. CDR1 and CDR2 from the germline V gene are MGHDK and SYGVNS. CDR3: CATDRGDTQYF. CDR3 coding DNA: TGTGCCACTGACCGTGGAGATACGCAGTATTTT.

The V and J genes are TRBV9 and TRBJ2-7; 7 bases align to TRBD2. Germline V lookup: CDR1 SGDLS, CDR2 YYNGEE. V lost 4 bases to trimming and J lost 0 bases; unmatched junction nucleotides: 7. The CDR3 sequence is 15 residues long. The CDR3 bases are TGTGCCAGCAGCTCGTGGGGGGGGTTCTCCTACGAGCAGTACTTC. Translated, it gives CASSSWGGFSYEQYF.

This clonotype was counted only a few times. The J gene is TRBJ1-2, the V gene TRBV20-1; D not certain. The CDR3 is 10 amino acids. Germline assignment: CDR1 DFQATT and CDR2 SNEGSKA (reference sequence). V was pared by 1 base and J by 8 bases, with 5 bases between. The CDR3 sequence: CSARAQGYTF. The CDR3 DNA is TGCAGTGCTAGAGCACAGGGCTACACCTTC.

The gene calls are TRBV5-5 and TRBJ2-3, with TRBD2 matching 11 bases. The V gene end was trimmed by 5 bases and the J gene end by 7 bases; junction bases not matched to a gene: 6. Germline CDR1 and CDR2: SGHKS and YYEKEE (reference sequence). The CDR3 runs 14 residues. CDR3 in amino acids: CASRLAGGEHTQYF. For the CDR3, the DNA is TGTGCCAGCAGATTAGCGGGGGGGGAACATACGCAGTATTTT.